These T cell receptor beta chains were read from a single sample in a study of response to subunit inactivated influenza vaccine. TCRdb re-derived calls from the RT-PCR reads in MiXCR, one entry per CDR3 protein. The sample lists 500,000 or so distinct CDR3 sequences; 9.5% to 12% were seen once. The sequences come from PBMCs from blood, collected roughly 45 days after vaccination. These receptors were collected from a man aged 50 to 60 who received an inactivated influenza vaccine. CDR3s include the opening cysteine and the closing phenylalanine or tryptophan. The order of the fields is V gene, D gene, clone size, CDR3 length, J gene, CDR3 DNA, CDR3 protein. The D gene is left open where the match is weak. The size of a clone is reported for some rows only, either as once, few or many, or as a class for expanded clones.

>TRBV20-1|-|few|16|TRBJ2-2
TGCAGTGCTAGCGGTTTGGGTCGGGGCAGGACCGGGGAGCTGTTTTTT
CSASGLGRGRTGELFF
>TRBV29-1|-|many|13|TRBJ2-3
TGCAGCGTTGAAGACGGGGGAGCAGATACGCAGTATTTT
CSVEDGGADTQYF
>TRBV2|-|few|15|TRBJ2-3
TGTGCCAGCAGGCCAACGGGGATCATGAGAGATACGCAGTATTTT
CASRPTGIMRDTQYF
>TRBV5-5|TRBD1|many|15|TRBJ2-7
TGTGCCAGCAGCGTACCCAGGGGGATTGACGACGAGCAGTACTTC
CASSVPRGIDDEQYF
>TRBV24-1|TRBD2|many|15|TRBJ2-3
TGTGCCACCAGTGGGGTCGCGGCGGGAGAGTTGACGCAGTATTTT
CATSGVAAGELTQYF
>TRBV4-1|-|few|15|TRBJ2-7
TGCGCCAGCAGCCCGCGACAGCAGAGCTCCTACGAGCAGTACTTC
CASSPRQQSSYEQYF
>TRBV5-1|-|-|16|TRBJ2-2
TGCGCCAGCAGCTTGTCCCCCCAGAGGAACACCGGGGAGCTGTTTTTT
CASSLSPQRNTGELFF
>TRBV7-2|TRBD2|many|15|TRBJ2-5
TGTGCCAGCAGCTTAGAACTAGCGGGCCCAGTGACCCAGTACTTC
CASSLELAGPVTQYF
>TRBV18|-|few|15|TRBJ1-1
TGTGCCAGCTCACCGTTGCAGGGAAGATACACTGAAGCTTTCTTT
CASSPLQGRYTEAFF
>TRBV5-6|-|-|16|TRBJ2-1
TGTGCCAGCAGCTTGAGCGGCAGCCTTTTCTACAATGAGCAGTTCTTC
CASSLSGSLFYNEQFF
>TRBV28|TRBD1|few|15|TRBJ2-7
TGTGCCAGCAGTCTCCGGGACAGGATCTCCTACGAGCAGTACTTC
CASSLRDRISYEQYF
>TRBV6-6|-|-|10|TRBJ1-2
TGTGCCAGCAGCCAGAGCGGCTACACCTTC
CASSQSGYTF
>TRBV5-1|-|many|14|TRBJ1-4
TGCGCCAGCAGCTCGGGACGGGATAATGAAAAACTGTTTTTT
CASSSGRDNEKLFF
>TRBV15|-|-|17|TRBJ2-7
TGTGCCACCAGCAGAGATCGGGGGGCGACGAGCTCCTACGAGCAGTACTTC
CATSRDRGATSSYEQYF
>TRBV5-1|TRBD1|many|14|TRBJ1-2
TGCGCCAGCAGTCCAGGGGGGACTAACTATGGCTACACCTTC
CASSPGGTNYGYTF
>TRBV6-2/TRBV6-3|TRBD2|few|18|TRBJ2-2
TGTGCCAGCAGGACCTTACTAGCGGGGGCCCTATACACCGGGGAGCTGTTTTTT
CASRTLLAGALYTGELFF
>TRBV4-1|-|many|12|TRBJ2-1
TGCGCCAGCAGCCAAGGAGTCAATGAGCAGTTCTTC
CASSQGVNEQFF
>TRBV4-2|-|-|14|TRBJ2-3
TGTGCCAGCAGCCCGGCGGACAGCTCAGATACGCAGTATTTT
CASSPADSSDTQYF
>TRBV4-2|TRBD1|few|14|TRBJ2-3
TGTGCCAGCAGCCAAGGGGACAGGGCAGATACGCAGTATTTT
CASSQGDRADTQYF
>TRBV20-1|TRBD2|many|15|TRBJ2-7
TGCAGTGCTACCAGTCCGGGGACTAGCTCCCACGAGCAGTACTTC
CSATSPGTSSHEQYF
>TRBV20-1|-|few|15|TRBJ2-1
TGCAGTGCTAGAGATTTGGGGGCGCTAGGGAATGAGCAGTTCTTC
CSARDLGALGNEQFF
>TRBV19|-|-|13|TRBJ2-5
TGTGCCAGTAGTGGAACCATCCAAGAGACCCAGTACTTC
CASSGTIQETQYF
>TRBV15|TRBD1|many|17|TRBJ2-4
TGTGCCACCAGCAGTGAAAAGACAGGGAACGCCAAAAACATTCAGTACTTC
CATSSEKTGNAKNIQYF
>TRBV10-3|-|-|16|TRBJ2-7
TGTGCCATCAATGGAGGGGCAGGGAAAGGATCCTACGAGCAGTACTTC
CAINGGAGKGSYEQYF
>TRBV25-1|-|few|13|TRBJ2-3
TGTGCCAGCAGTGCCTGGGGGGCCGATACGCAGTATTTT
CASSAWGADTQYF
>TRBV29-1|-|-|14|TRBJ2-1
TGCAGCGCCCCGAGCAGCCACCGCAACAATGAGCAGTTCTTC
CSAPSSHRNNEQFF
>TRBV18|-|-|13|TRBJ1-2
TGTGCCAGCTCTGCCAGGTCAGATGATGGCTACACCTTC
CASSARSDDGYTF
>TRBV5-1|-|many|16|TRBJ2-3
TGCGCCAGCAGCTCCTATGGTAGCGCCAGCACAGATACGCAGTATTTT
CASSSYGSASTDTQYF
>TRBV6-2/TRBV6-3|-|few|11|TRBJ1-1
TGTGCCAGCAGTTTCATATATGAAGCTTTCTTT
CASSFIYEAFF
>TRBV6-1|-|-|16|TRBJ2-7
TGTGCCAGCAGTGATTCGGTCAGGGCAGTATACTACGAGCAGTACTTC
CASSDSVRAVYYEQYF
>TRBV12-3/TRBV12-4|TRBD2|many|14|TRBJ2-7
TGTGCCAGCAGTTTAAGCGGGGGACCCTACGAGCAGTACTTC
CASSLSGGPYEQYF
>TRBV25-1|-|-|14|TRBJ2-7
TGTGCCAGCAGTGTTTCCCTCCCCCCCAACGAGCAGTACTTC
CASSVSLPPNEQYF
>TRBV7-9|TRBD1|few|15|TRBJ2-5
TGTGCCAGCAGCCTTTCCCTGGGACAGAAAGAGACCCAGTACTTC
CASSLSLGQKETQYF
>TRBV24-1|-|-|16|TRBJ2-6
TGTGCCACCAGTGAATGGACAGTCTCTGGGGCCAACGTCCTGACTTTC
CATSEWTVSGANVLTF
>TRBV18|-|many|14|TRBJ2-4
TGTGCCAGCTCACTTGGGGGAACCAAAAACATTCAGTACTTC
CASSLGGTKNIQYF
>TRBV10-3|-|-|15|TRBJ2-7
TGTGCCATCAGTGAGTCGAAAGGGGGAGCCTACGAGCAGTACTTC
CAISESKGGAYEQYF
>TRBV28|TRBD2|many|17|TRBJ2-7
TGTGCCAGCAGTCCACCTCCGGGACTAGCCCTCACCTACGAGCAGTACTTC
CASSPPPGLALTYEQYF
>TRBV25-1|TRBD1|-|13|TRBJ1-2
TGTGCCAGCAGTGGGACAGGACCATATGGCTACACCTTC
CASSGTGPYGYTF
>TRBV30|-|-|14|TRBJ2-2
TGTGCCAGCAGCAGAGGGACACGCACCGGGGAGCTGTTTTTT
CASSRGTRTGELFF
>TRBV20-1|-|few|16|TRBJ2-2
TGCAGTGCTCGAAGACGGGGGACGAGATACACCGGGGAGCTGTTTTTT
CSARRRGTRYTGELFF
>TRBV25-1|-|few|15|TRBJ1-1
TGTGCCAGCAGTGAATCTCTTGGGAGGAACACTGAAGCTTTCTTT
CASSESLGRNTEAFF
>TRBV12-3/TRBV12-4|-|many|13|TRBJ1-2
TGTGCCAGCAGTTTCGGGGGGGCTGAGGGCTACACCTTC
CASSFGGAEGYTF
>TRBV5-1|-|-|15|TRBJ1-2
TGCGCCAGCAGCTTGGAGGGGGGGGCGTACTATGGCTACACCTTC
CASSLEGGAYYGYTF
>TRBV12-3/TRBV12-4|-|few|14|TRBJ1-1
TGTGCCAGCAGCCCCCACAGTTTGAACACTGAAGCTTTCTTT
CASSPHSLNTEAFF
>TRBV10-2|TRBD1|-|13|TRBJ2-1
TGCGCCAGCACGGAAACAGGGGTAGAGGGGCAGTTCTTC
CASTETGVEGQFF
>TRBV7-2|-|-|16|TRBJ1-2
TGTGCCAGCAGCTTACATCGGGGCAGGCCCAACTATGGCTACACCTTC
CASSLHRGRPNYGYTF
>TRBV7-8|TRBD2|-|15|TRBJ2-2
TGTGCCAGCAGCTTATGGAAAGCGGGGATCGGGGAGCTGTTTTTT
CASSLWKAGIGELFF
>TRBV20-1|-|many|14|TRBJ1-1
TGCAGTGCCAAAGGCCAGGGCGCCTACACTGAAGCTTTCTTT
CSAKGQGAYTEAFF
>TRBV20-1|-|-|16|TRBJ2-5
TGCAGTGCTAGAGACCCCACCGGAGGGAGCAAAGAGACCCAGTACTTC
CSARDPTGGSKETQYF
>TRBV11-3|-|-|16|TRBJ1-5
TGTGCCAGCAGCGGGGTTGAGGGGCATAGCAATCAGCCCCAGCATTTT
CASSGVEGHSNQPQHF
>TRBV6-5|TRBD1|-|19|TRBJ2-2
TGTGCCAGCAGTTACCTTGGACGCGCCGGGACAGAGAACACCGGGGAGCTGTTTTTT
CASSYLGRAGTENTGELFF
>TRBV24-1|-|-|15|TRBJ1-3
TGTGCCACCCCGATTCCGGTCTTCTCTGGAAACACCATATATTTT
CATPIPVFSGNTIYF
>TRBV20-1|TRBD1|many|14|TRBJ2-1
TGCAGTGCTTCCGAGGACAGGGCTAACAATGAGCAGTTCTTC
CSASEDRANNEQFF
>TRBV20-1|-|-|14|TRBJ2-7
TGCAGTGCTAGAGGGGCAGACGGACTCTACGAGCAGTACTTC
CSARGADGLYEQYF
>TRBV29-1|-|few|13|TRBJ1-6
TGCAGCGTTGCATCCAGGCCGGATTCACCCCTCCACTTT
CSVASRPDSPLHF
>TRBV5-1|-|few|13|TRBJ2-5
TGCGCCAGCAGCTTGGAGTCAGGGCAAGTTGAGATCTTC
CASSLESGQVEIF
>TRBV6-4|-|many|14|TRBJ2-3
TGTGCCAGCAGTGCCGACTCTCACACAGATACGCAGTATTTT
CASSADSHTDTQYF
>TRBV29-1|TRBD2|-|13|TRBJ2-3
TGCAGCGTTCGGGGGGGACGCACAGATACGCAGTATTTT
CSVRGGRTDTQYF
>TRBV2|TRBD2|-|15|TRBJ2-7
TGTGCCAGCAGTCCTTCTAGCGGGAGATTGTACGAGCAGTACTTC
CASSPSSGRLYEQYF